The table lists the clone carrying this T cell receptor beta chain with many counts. Its antigen is as yet unknown. This sample's TCRbeta library carried unique molecular identifier barcodes. TCRdb processed the PCR reads anew with MiXCR; each CDR3 protein has one entry. Of more than 100,000 distinct CDR3 sequences listed, about 21% are singletons. The sample originates from a study of T-cell reconstitution after alpha-beta-depleted transplantation in children. Notes on the study in general: Surviving recipient T cells and intrathymic progenitors accounted for some patients' high TCRbeta diversity at day 60. The study reportedly traced alpha-beta T cells about two months after transplant to several hundred expanded graft clones.

The CDR3 has 13 residues. Germline V gene sequence: CDR1 MNHEY, CDR2 SVGAGI. With 6 bases clipped from V and 3 bases from J, the junction kept 4 bases outside the gene matches. This material consisted of PBMCs, mostly from graft donor cells, taken 180 days after TCRalphabeta/CD19-depleted stem cell transplant. The clonotype was recovered from a male patient aged 2-15 years who had a stem cell transplant for chronic granulomatous disease, so the T cells may come from the graft donor. V usage is TRBV6-5 and J usage is TRBJ1-1, with 7 bases that match TRBD1. The CDR3 is CASRWTGHTEAFF. CDR3 nucleotides: TGTGCCAGCAGATGGACAGGCCACACTGAAGCTTTCTTT.